The T cell receptor beta chain under discussion was sequenced for a study of tumor-infiltrating lymphocytes in primary liver carcinoma. Overall study findings and caveats: Only about 8-25% of top clones appeared in all five tumor regions. When set against blood, tumors had a significantly higher top-250-clone fraction (p = 0.039).

Making TCR beta cDNA involved approximately 0.5 ug total RNA and a constant-region primer. For TCR beta, libraries were produced by three nested multiplex PCR rounds using slightly modified ARM-PCR. The first two PCR rounds used TRBV1-TRBV30 forward primers with a C-beta reverse primer, about 10 cycles each. TCRdb redid the calling of the multiplex PCR reads with MiXCR, one entry per CDR3 protein. The sample records about 190,000 distinct CDR3 sequences, just under 85% being singletons. Remarks on this clonotype: The target antigen is unknown. No conserved phenylalanine or tryptophan ends this CDR3, so it is likely a read error.

Co-extracting RNA and DNA was done with roughly 17-33 mg of unsorted bulk tissue as input. Patients were treatment-naive with chronic HBV infection. For each tumor, five separate regions were sampled. Germline V gene lookup returns CDR1 SGHRS and CDR2 YFSETQ. The CDR3 is 17 residues long. The receptor's source is a man aged 35 to 55 with primary liver carcinoma and hepatitis B virus infection. This rearrangement joins TRBV5-1 to TRBJ2-2; D remains unclear. What was sequenced was tumor tissue from primary liver carcinoma. The CDR3 DNA reads as TGCGCCAGCAGCGCCCACTTGGGCGAAACGAACACCGGTGAGCTGTTTTAT. Its protein product is CASSAHLGETNTGELFY.